The rows below give T cell receptor beta chains drawn from one sample of a study of blood T cell repertoires in COVID-19. TCRdb's table, derived via immunoSEQ multiplex PCR, lists solely in-frame clones and lacks some. Among 63,000 or so clones listed, roughly 80% were seen once. Material: peripheral blood. The receptors were gathered from a human donor in a cohort sampled during active COVID-19. Each CDR3 is given with its conserved first and last residue.

TRBV25-1	TRBJ1-2	CASSDETPGNGYTF
TRBV28	TRBJ1-5	CASSLAVQPQHF
TRBV29-1	TRBJ1-4	CYGVEGMREKLFF
TRBV15	TRBJ2-7	CATSKRGQGSLEQYF
TRBV7-9	TRBJ2-1	CASSSPTSGTYNEQFF
TRBV5-1	TRBJ2-5	CATKSGTGRPETQYF
TRBV24-1	TRBJ2-7	CATSDFSGEQYF
TRBV4-3	TRBJ2-1	CASSTGQTYNEQFF
TRBV14	TRBJ1-1	CASSQGRVGNTEAFF
TRBV4-3	TRBJ1-3	CASSQDLTGASGNTIYF
TRBV19	TRBJ1-5	CASTPGTGTVNQPQHF
TRBV19	TRBJ1-5	CASSKQGNQPQHF
TRBV7-9	TRBJ2-1	CASSLVVGTWNEQFF
TRBV7-2	TRBJ2-1	CASSSTPGQIPPEQFF
TRBV6-5	TRBJ2-3	CASIEGTSTDTQYF
TRBV5-4	TRBJ1-2	CASSNERGHGYTF
TRBV9	TRBJ1-1	CASSVVPHPNTEAFF
TRBV9	TRBJ1-2	CASSVERTGYDYGYTF
TRBV6-2/TRBV6-3	TRBJ2-3	CASSLTSGEGADTQYF
TRBV30	TRBJ2-7	CAWSVLGTSGSSEQYF
TRBV6-5	TRBJ2-3	CASSYQLATGDTQYF
TRBV7-9	TRBJ2-3	CASSFTGQGKDTQYF
TRBV7-6	TRBJ2-7	CASSLPGGTYEQYF
TRBV27	TRBJ1-1	CASSLWANTEAFF
TRBV4-3	TRBJ2-3	CASSRGTNLRRDTQYF
TRBV4-1	TRBJ1-1	CASSQDRLMNTEAFF
TRBV3-1/TRBV3-2	TRBJ2-1	CASSQDPGLAGGLFHNEQFF
TRBV7-9	TRBJ2-7	CASRGDRGTSSYEQYF
TRBV30	TRBJ1-4	CAWTKDHRGEKLFF